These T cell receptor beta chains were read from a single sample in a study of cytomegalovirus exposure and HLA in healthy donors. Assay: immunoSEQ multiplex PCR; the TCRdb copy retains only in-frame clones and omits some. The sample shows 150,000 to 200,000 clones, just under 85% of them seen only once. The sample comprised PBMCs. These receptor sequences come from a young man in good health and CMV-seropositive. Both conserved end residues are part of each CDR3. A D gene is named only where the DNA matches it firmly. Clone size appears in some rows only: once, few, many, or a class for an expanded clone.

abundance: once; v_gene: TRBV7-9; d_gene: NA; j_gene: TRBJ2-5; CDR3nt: TGTGCCAGCAGCTTAGTAGGAGATGGAGAGACCCAGTACTTC; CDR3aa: CASSLVGDGETQYF
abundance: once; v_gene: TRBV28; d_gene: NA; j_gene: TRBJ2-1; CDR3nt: TGTGCCAGCTTTTCAGACAGGTACAATGAGCAGTTCTTC; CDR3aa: CASFSDRYNEQFF
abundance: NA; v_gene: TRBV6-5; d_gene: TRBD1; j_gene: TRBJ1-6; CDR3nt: TGTGCCAGCAGAAAGACAGGGAACAATTCACCCCTCCACTTT; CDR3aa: CASRKTGNNSPLHF
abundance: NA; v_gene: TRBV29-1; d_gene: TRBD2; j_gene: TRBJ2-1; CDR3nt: TGCAGCGTTGTTGGGGCGGGGGGCTACAATGAGCAGTTCTTC; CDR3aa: CSVVGAGGYNEQFF
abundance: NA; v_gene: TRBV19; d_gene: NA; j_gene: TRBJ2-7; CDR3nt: TGTGCCAGTAGTCCCGGCCCGGCGGACGAGCAGTACTTC; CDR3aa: CASSPGPADEQYF
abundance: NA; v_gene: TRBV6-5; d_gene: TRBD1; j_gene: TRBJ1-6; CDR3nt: TGTGCCAGCAGTTACTCGAGGACAGGGTGGGATTCACCCCTCCACTTT; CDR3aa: CASSYSRTGWDSPLHF
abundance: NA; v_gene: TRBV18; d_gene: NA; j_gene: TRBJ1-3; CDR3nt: TGTGCCAGCTCACCGGCTAGGCGGAGCTCTGGAAACACCATATATTTT; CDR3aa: CASSPARRSSGNTIYF
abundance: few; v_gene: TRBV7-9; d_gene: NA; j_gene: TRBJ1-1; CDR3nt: TGTGCCAGCAGCTTCGGGGGGGGCACTGAAGCTTTCTTT; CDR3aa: CASSFGGGTEAFF
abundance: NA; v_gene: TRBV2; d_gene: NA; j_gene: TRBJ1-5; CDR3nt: TGTGCCAGCAGTGTTCCGGGACTTAATCAGCCCCAGCATTTT; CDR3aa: CASSVPGLNQPQHF
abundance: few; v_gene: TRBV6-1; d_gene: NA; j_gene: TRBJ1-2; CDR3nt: TGTGCCAGCAGCTGGACACCCAACTATGGCTACACCTTC; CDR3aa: CASSWTPNYGYTF
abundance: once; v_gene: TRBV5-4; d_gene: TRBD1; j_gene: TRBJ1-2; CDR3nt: TGTGCCAGCAGCTTGGCCGGGACAGCTCAGTTGGAAGATGGCTACACCTTC; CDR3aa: CASSLAGTAQLEDGYTF
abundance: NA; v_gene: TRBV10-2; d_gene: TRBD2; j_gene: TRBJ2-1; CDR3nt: TGCGCCAGCAGATCCGGGACTAGCGGGGATCCGGAGCAGTTCTTC; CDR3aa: CASRSGTSGDPEQFF
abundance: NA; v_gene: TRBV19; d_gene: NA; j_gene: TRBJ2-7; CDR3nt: TGTGCCAGTAGTCAGGTCAGGGAATCCTACGAGCAGTACTTC; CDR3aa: CASSQVRESYEQYF
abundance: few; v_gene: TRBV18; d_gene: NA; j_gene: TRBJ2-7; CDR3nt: TGTGCCAGCTCACCATCCCGGGGTTCGGAAGAGCAGTACTTC; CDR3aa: CASSPSRGSEEQYF
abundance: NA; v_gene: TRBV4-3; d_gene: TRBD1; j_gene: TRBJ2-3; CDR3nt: TGCGCCAGCAGCCAAGAGGACAGGGCGTCGAGTTGGACAGATACGCAGTATTTT; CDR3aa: CASSQEDRASSWTDTQYF
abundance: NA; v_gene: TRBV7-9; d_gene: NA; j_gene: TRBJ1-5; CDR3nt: TGTGCCAGCAGCCTCAGGGAATTTCAGCCCCAGCATTTT; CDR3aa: CASSLREFQPQHF
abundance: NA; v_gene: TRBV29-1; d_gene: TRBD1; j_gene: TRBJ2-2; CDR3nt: TGCAGCGTTTGGACAGGGGGCGTCACCGGGGAGCTGTTTTTT; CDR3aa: CSVWTGGVTGELFF
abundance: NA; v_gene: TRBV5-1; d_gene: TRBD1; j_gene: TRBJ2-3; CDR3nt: TGCGCCAGCAGCTTGGCCGGCCGGACAGGCGTCGTGGATACGCAGTATTTT; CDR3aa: CASSLAGRTGVVDTQYF
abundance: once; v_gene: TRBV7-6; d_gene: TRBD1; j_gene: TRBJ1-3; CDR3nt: TGTGCCAGCAGCACCACAGGGGGATCGAACACCATATATTTT; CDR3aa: CASSTTGGSNTIYF
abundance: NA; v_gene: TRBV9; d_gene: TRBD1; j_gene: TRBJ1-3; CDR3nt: TGTGCCAGCAGCGTCGAGCAGGGGGCTGGAAACACCATATATTTT; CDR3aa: CASSVEQGAGNTIYF
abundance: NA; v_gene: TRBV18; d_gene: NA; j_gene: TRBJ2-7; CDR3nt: TGTGCCAGCTCAATCCAACAGGGCTACGAGCAGTACTTC; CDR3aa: CASSIQQGYEQYF
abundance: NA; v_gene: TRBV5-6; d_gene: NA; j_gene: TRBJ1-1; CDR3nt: TGTGCCAGCAGCCTAGCCAGCTATAACCCTGATGAAGCTTTCTTT; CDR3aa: CASSLASYNPDEAFF
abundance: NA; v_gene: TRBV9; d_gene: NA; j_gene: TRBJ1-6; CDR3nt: TGTGCCAGCAGCTACGGACAAGGGGTTGGGTCACCCCTCCACTTT; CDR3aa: CASSYGQGVGSPLHF
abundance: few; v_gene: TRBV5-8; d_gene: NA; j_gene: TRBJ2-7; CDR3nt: TGTGCCAGCAGCTTGGCCGGGTATGCCGAGCAGTACTTC; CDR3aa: CASSLAGYAEQYF
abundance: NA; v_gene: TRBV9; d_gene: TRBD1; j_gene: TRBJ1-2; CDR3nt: TGTGCCAGCAGCGCACCGGGACAGGGGTACGGCTACACCTTC; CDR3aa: CASSAPGQGYGYTF
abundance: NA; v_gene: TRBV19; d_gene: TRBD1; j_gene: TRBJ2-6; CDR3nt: TGTGCCAGTACCGGACAGGGGAGTCCCTCTGGGGCCAACGTCCTGACTTTC; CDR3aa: CASTGQGSPSGANVLTF
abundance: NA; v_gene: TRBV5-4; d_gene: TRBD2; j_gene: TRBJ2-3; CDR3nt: TGTGCCAGCAGCACTGGACTAGCGGGGGGCCGGAATACAGATACGCAGTATTTT; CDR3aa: CASSTGLAGGRNTDTQYF
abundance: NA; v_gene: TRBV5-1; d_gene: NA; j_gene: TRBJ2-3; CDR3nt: TGCGCCAGCAGACCGGGGTCCAGCGAAACAGATACGCAGTATTTT; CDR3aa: CASRPGSSETDTQYF
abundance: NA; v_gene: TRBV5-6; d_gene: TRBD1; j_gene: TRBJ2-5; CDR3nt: TGTGCCAGCAGCTACCCACAGGGGTTGAAGACCCAGTACTTC; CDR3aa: CASSYPQGLKTQYF
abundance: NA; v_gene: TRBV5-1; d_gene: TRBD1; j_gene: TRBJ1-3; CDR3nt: TGCGCCAGCAGCTTGGCCGGGACAGCCCCTGGAAACACCATATATTTT; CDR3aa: CASSLAGTAPGNTIYF
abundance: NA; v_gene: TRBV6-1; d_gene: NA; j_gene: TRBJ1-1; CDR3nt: TGTGCCAGCAGTGAGGCATACACTGAAGCTTTCTTT; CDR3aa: CASSEAYTEAFF
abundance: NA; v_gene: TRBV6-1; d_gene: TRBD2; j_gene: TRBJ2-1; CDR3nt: TGTGCGTTAAAAACCGGGACTAGCGAGATCAATGAGCAGTTCTTC; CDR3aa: CALKTGTSEINEQFF
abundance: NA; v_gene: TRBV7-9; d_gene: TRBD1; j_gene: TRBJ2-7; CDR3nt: TGTGCCAGCAGCTATCCGACAGGGGCTTCCTACGAGCAGTACTTC; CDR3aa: CASSYPTGASYEQYF
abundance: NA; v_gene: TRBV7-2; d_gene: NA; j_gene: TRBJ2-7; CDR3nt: TGTGCCAGCAGCTTAGGAGGTCGAGGGGAGCAGTACTTC; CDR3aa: CASSLGGRGEQYF
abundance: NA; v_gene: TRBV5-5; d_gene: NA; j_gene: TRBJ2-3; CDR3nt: TGTGCCAGCAGCTCCCAGTGGGGCGAAGATACGCAGTATTTT; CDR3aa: CASSSQWGEDTQYF
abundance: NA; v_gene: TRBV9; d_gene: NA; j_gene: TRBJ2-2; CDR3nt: TGTGCCAGCAGCGTCTCGGCGGTCACGAACACCGGGGAGCTGTTTTTT; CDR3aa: CASSVSAVTNTGELFF
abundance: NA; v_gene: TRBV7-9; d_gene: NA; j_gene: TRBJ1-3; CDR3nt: TGTGCCAGCAGCTTAACAGGCCGCTCTGGAAACACCATATATTTT; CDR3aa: CASSLTGRSGNTIYF
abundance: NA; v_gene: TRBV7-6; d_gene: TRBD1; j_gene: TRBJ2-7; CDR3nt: TGTGCCAGCAGCACTGGGGACAGTTTTAACGAGCAGTACTTC; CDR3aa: CASSTGDSFNEQYF
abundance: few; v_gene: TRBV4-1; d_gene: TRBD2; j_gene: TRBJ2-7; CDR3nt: TGCGCCAGCAGCCAAGATCTGACTAGCGGGGGGGAATACGAGCAGTACTTC; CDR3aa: CASSQDLTSGGEYEQYF
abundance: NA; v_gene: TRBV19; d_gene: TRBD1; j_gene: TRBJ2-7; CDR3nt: TGTGCCAGTAGTACCCGGGACAGGGATCTCTACGAGCAGTACTTC; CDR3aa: CASSTRDRDLYEQYF
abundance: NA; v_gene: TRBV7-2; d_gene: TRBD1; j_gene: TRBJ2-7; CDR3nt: TGTGCCAGCAGCGTTGGACAGGGTCAGTACTTC; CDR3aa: CASSVGQGQYF
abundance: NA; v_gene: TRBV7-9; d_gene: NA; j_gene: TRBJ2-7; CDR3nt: TGTGCCAGCAGCTCGAAGGACATGGGATCCTACGAGCAGTACTTC; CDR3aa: CASSSKDMGSYEQYF
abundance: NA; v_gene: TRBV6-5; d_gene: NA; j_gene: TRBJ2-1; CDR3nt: TGTGCCAGCAGCCCGGATGCTAGATCCGATGAGCAGTTCTTC; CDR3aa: CASSPDARSDEQFF
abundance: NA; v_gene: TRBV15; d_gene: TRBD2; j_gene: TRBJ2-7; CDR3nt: TGTGCCACCAGGGGCGGGAGAGAGTACGAGCAGTACTTC; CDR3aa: CATRGGREYEQYF
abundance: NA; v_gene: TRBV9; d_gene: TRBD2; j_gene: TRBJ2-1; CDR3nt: TGTGCCAGCAGCCCTGGGGGGGATCTATACAATGAGCAGTTCTTC; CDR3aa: CASSPGGDLYNEQFF
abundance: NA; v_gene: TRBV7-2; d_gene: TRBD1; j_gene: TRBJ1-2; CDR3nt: TGTGCCAGCAGCTTTACAGGGGCGAGCTATGGCTACACCTTC; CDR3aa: CASSFTGASYGYTF
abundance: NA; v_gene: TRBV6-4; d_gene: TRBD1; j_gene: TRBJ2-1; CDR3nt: TGTGCCAGCAGTGACTCGAAGGGGGCCTCCTACAATGAGCAGTTCTTC; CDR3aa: CASSDSKGASYNEQFF